Each of the 30 T cell receptor beta chains below was sequenced from the same sample in a study of blood T cell repertoires in COVID-19. The assay was immunoSEQ multiplex PCR, and TCRdb's table has in-frame clones only and misses some. The profile covers about 74,000 clones, with roughly 88% appearing a single time and 1.9% taken by the ten largest. The sequencing sample was made of peripheral blood. These receptors all come from an elderly woman with active or convalescent COVID-19.

J is TRBJ2-2 and V is TRBV5-4; 9 positions agree with TRBD1. The J segment lost 1 base and the V segment lost 4 bases, leaving 5 bases of the junction unmatched. Per the germline V gene, CDR1 is SGHNT and CDR2 is YYREEE (reference sequence). This CDR3 has 16 amino acids. The CDR3: CASSPRTGENTGELFF. As DNA, the CDR3 is TGTGCCAGCAGCCCCCGGACAGGGGAGAACACCGGGGAGCTGTTTTTT. The full variable domain, with the rest looked up from reference TRBV5-4 and TRBJ2-2, is ETGVTQSPTHLIKTRGQQVTLRCSSQSGHNTVSWYQQALGQGPQFIFQYYREEENGRGNFPPRFSGLQFPNYSSELNVNALELDDSALYLCASSPRTGENTGELFFGEGSRLTVL.

This clone was seen only a few times. The chain is built from TRBV4-3 and TRBJ1-1; D may be TRBD1 (6 bases). Looked up from germline, CDR1 is LGHNA and CDR2 is YSLEER. The CDR3 loop spans 13 amino acids. Trimming stripped 4 bases from V and 5 bases from J, with 11 bases between. The CDR3 loop reads CASSREGDTEAFF. Written as DNA, the CDR3 is TGCGCCAGCAGCCGCGAGGGGGATACTGAAGCTTTCTTT.

This sequence joins TRBV5-4 and TRBJ2-3; 8 nucleotides align to TRBD2. The CDR3 is 17 amino acids. With V trimmed by 4 bases and J by 4 bases, 14 bases remained unmatched. Germline V gives CDR1 SGHNT, CDR2 YYREEE (reference sequence). Here the CDR3 reads CASSATGTRSLSDTQYF. In DNA, the CDR3 is TGTGCCAGCAGCGCAACCGGGACTAGGAGTCTTTCAGATACGCAGTATTTT. Based on the CDR3 plus reference TRBV5-4 and TRBJ2-3, the full variable domain is ETGVTQSPTHLIKTRGQQVTLRCSSQSGHNTVSWYQQALGQGPQFIFQYYREEENGRGNFPPRFSGLQFPNYSSELNVNALELDDSALYLCASSATGTRSLSDTQYFGPGTRLTVL.

V usage is TRBV5-1 and J usage is TRBJ1-6; D remains unclear. Germline V CDR1 and CDR2: SGHRS, YFSETQ. This CDR3 region has 15 residues. V lost 2 bases and J lost 8, with 14 bases in between. The CDR3 reads CASSLGLHRDSPLHF. CDR3 DNA sequence: TGCGCCAGCAGCTTAGGACTCCATAGGGATTCACCCCTCCACTTT.

The CDR3 protein is CASSQDRVYGYTF. The DNA for the CDR3 is TGTGCCAGCAGCCAAGACAGGGTCTATGGCTACACCTTC. The chain combines TRBV3-1 (or the pseudogene TRBV3-2) with TRBJ1-2, with D possibly being TRBD1 (5 bases). CDR1 and CDR2 from the germline V gene are LGHDT and YNNKEL (reference sequence). The ends were cut back, 0 bases at V and 4 bases at J, with 6 bases in the middle. This CDR3 spans 13 amino acids.

The V gene is TRBV29-1, the J gene TRBJ2-2; TRBD1 matches at 7 bases. Germline V gene lookup returns CDR1 SQVTM and CDR2 ANQGSEA. The CDR3 sequence is 16 residues long. The V gene end was trimmed by 6 bases and the J gene end by 1 base; junction bases not matched to a gene: 11. CDR3 region: CSVPTPAGGNTGELFF. The DNA of the CDR3 is TGCAGCGTCCCGACCCCCGCAGGGGGGAACACCGGGGAGCTGTTTTTT.

The chain recombines TRBV9 with TRBJ2-3, with 9 bases matching TRBD2. CDR3 length equals 16 residues. Trimming at V came to 0 bases and at J to 4 bases, leaving 6 bases not matched to a gene. Germline V lookup: CDR1 SGDLS, CDR2 YYNGEE. The CDR3 loop is CASSVVSGGRADTQYF. CDR3 bases: TGTGCCAGCAGCGTAGTAAGCGGGGGGAGGGCAGATACGCAGTATTTT. Variable domain in full (rest from reference TRBV9 and TRBJ2-3): DSGVTQTPKHLITATGQRVTLRCSPRSGDLSVYWYQQSLDQGLQFLIQYYNGEERAKGNILERFSAQQFPDLHSELNLSSLELGDSALYFCASSVVSGGRADTQYFGPGTRLTVL.

The rearrangement joins TRBV19 to TRBJ2-1; the D gene is possibly TRBD1 (6 bases). CDR1 and CDR2 from the germline V gene are LNHDA and SQIVND (reference sequence). Trimming shortened V by 7 bases and J by 5 bases, and 24 bases separated the two germline ends. There are 17 residues in the CDR3. CDR3 amino acids: CASISRGVGANNNEQFF. The DNA for the CDR3 is TGTGCCAGTATTTCCCGAGGGGTGGGGGCGAACAACAATGAGCAGTTCTTC.

This clone was picked up one time. This chain joins TRBV9 and TRBJ1-4; D is possibly TRBD1 (5 bases). V dropped 4 bases and J dropped 7 bases, with 17 bases sitting between them. The length of the CDR3 is 15 residues. The germline V gene has CDR1 SGDLS and CDR2 YYNGEE. The CDR3: CASSTRGLGGEKLFF. The CDR3 DNA follows: TGTGCCAGCAGCACCCGGGGGTTGGGAGGTGAAAAACTGTTTTTT.

The V and J genes are TRBV4-3 and TRBJ2-6; D not certain. Between the trimmed V and J ends, which lost 0 bases and 0 bases, there was a span of 18 bases. Germline values: CDR1 LGHNA, CDR2 YSLEER. This CDR3 is 20 amino acids long. CDR3 sequence reads: CASSQDRSSRVNSGANVLTF. For the CDR3, the DNA is TGCGCCAGCAGCCAAGATCGTAGCAGTAGAGTTAACTCTGGGGCCAACGTCCTGACTTTC.

This chain links TRBV29-1 with TRBJ2-4; 7 bases map to TRBD1. V gave up 7 bases and J gave up 0 bases; unmatched junction bases: 3. The CDR3 length is 13 residues. Germline CDR1 SQVTM, CDR2 ANQGSEA. In DNA form, the CDR3 reads TGCAGCGGGACAGGCCTAGCCAAAAACATTCAGTACTTC. Encoded protein: CSGTGLAKNIQYF.

This rearrangement joins TRBV27 to TRBJ1-1, with TRBD1 as a possible D gene (6 bases). The CDR3 is 16 residues long. Germline loops: CDR1 MNHEY, CDR2 SMNVEV (reference sequence). The V end was cut by 8 bases, the J end by 4 bases, with 23 bases between. CDR3 DNA: TGTGCCAGCCGCCCCCTTGACAGGCCCTTCGGCACTGAAGCTTTCTTT. It encodes CASRPLDRPFGTEAFF.

This chain joins TRBV5-1 and TRBJ2-3, with 10 bases matching TRBD2. Germline values: CDR1 SGHRS, CDR2 YFSETQ. After removal of 5 bases from V and 4 bases from J, the junction contained 7 bases not matched to a gene. The CDR3 length is 15 residues. CDR3 loop: CASRFLAGAADTQYF. In DNA, the CDR3 is TGCGCCAGCAGATTTCTAGCGGGAGCGGCAGATACGCAGTATTTT.

The chain carries TRBV6-5 and TRBJ2-5; TRBD2 aligns across 7 bases. Per germline, CDR1 MNHEY and CDR2 SVGAGI. V lost 6 bases, J lost 4 bases, and 8 bases stayed unmatched. There are 14 residues in the CDR3. The CDR3 nucleotides read TGTGCCAGCAGCCGCCTCGGGGGGTTAGAGACCCAGTACTTC. Amino acid sequence: CASSRLGGLETQYF.

The chain joins TRBV6-6 to TRBJ2-2; TRBD2 agrees at 7 bases. Germline CDR1 is MNHNY and CDR2 is SVGAGI (reference sequence). The J segment lost 7 bases and the V segment lost 6 bases, leaving 5 bases of the junction unmatched. The CDR3 runs 13 residues. The CDR3 spells CASSQRGVGELFF. CDR3 DNA: TGTGCCAGCAGCCAGCGGGGAGTCGGGGAGCTGTTTTTT.

The chain carries TRBV5-1 and TRBJ1-5; D is possibly TRBD1 (5 bases). Looked up from germline, CDR1 is SGHRS and CDR2 is YFSETQ. Trimming removed 0 bases at V and 7 bases at J, with 14 bases between. The CDR3 has 15 amino acids. CDR3 amino acids: CASSLDGQGGQPQHF. The CDR3 nucleotides read TGCGCCAGCAGCTTGGATGGGCAGGGTGGGCAGCCCCAGCATTTT.

The chain employs TRBV24-1 and TRBJ2-1; D is perhaps TRBD2 (5 bases). There are 16 residues in the CDR3. Per the germline V gene, CDR1 is KGHDR and CDR2 is SFDVKD. Trimming shortened V by 5 bases and J by 1 base, and 14 bases separated the two germline ends. Here the CDR3 DNA reads TGTGCCACCAGTGGATGGAGGCAAGGTTCCTACAATGAGCAGTTCTTC. It codes for CATSGWRQGSYNEQFF.

The chain couples TRBV9 to TRBJ1-2, with 9 bases that match TRBD1. The CDR3 runs 15 residues. Trimming at V came to 3 bases and at J to 8 bases, leaving 11 bases not matched to a gene. Looked up from germline, CDR1 is SGDLS and CDR2 is YYNGEE. The CDR3 loop reads CASSAFGTGYEGYTF. CDR3 bases: TGTGCCAGCAGCGCCTTCGGGACAGGGTATGAAGGCTACACCTTC.

The rearrangement links TRBV9 to TRBJ2-3, with a tentative D call TRBD2 (6 bases). V was clipped by 3 bases and J by 0 bases, with 11 bases between them. The CDR3 totals 15 residues. Germline values: CDR1 SGDLS, CDR2 YYNGEE. The CDR3 protein is CASSGQRASTDTQYF. CDR3 bases: TGTGCCAGCAGCGGGCAGCGGGCCAGCACAGATACGCAGTATTTT. The whole variable domain, remainder taken from reference TRBV9 and TRBJ2-3, is DSGVTQTPKHLITATGQRVTLRCSPRSGDLSVYWYQQSLDQGLQFLIQYYNGEERAKGNILERFSAQQFPDLHSELNLSSLELGDSALYFCASSGQRASTDTQYFGPGTRLTVL.

V gene TRBV10-1 combines with J gene TRBJ1-1; no firm D call. With 4 bases removed from V and 6 bases from J, the gap between germline ends came to 12 bases. Germline V lookup: CDR1 WNHNN, CDR2 SYGVQD (reference sequence). This CDR3 spans 13 amino acids. The CDR3 reads CASSVRVGAEAFF. CDR3 bases: TGCGCCAGCAGTGTTCGGGTGGGAGCTGAAGCTTTCTTT.

The chain recombines TRBV5-4 with TRBJ2-1; TRBD2 might be the D (6 bases). The CDR3 is made up of 15 amino acids. From germline, CDR1 is SGHNT and CDR2 YYREEE (reference sequence). With 1 base removed from V and 10 bases from J, the gap between germline ends came to 18 bases. The CDR3 loop is CASSLFRGDGGEQFF. In DNA, the CDR3 is TGTGCCAGCAGCTTGTTCCGCGGGGACGGCGGAGAGCAGTTCTTC.

The CDR3 protein is CASSQRGGLTDTQYF. CDR3 nucleotides: TGTGCCAGCAGCCAGCGGGGGGGCCTCACAGATACGCAGTATTTT. This chain connects TRBV5-4 to TRBJ2-3, with 10 bases aligning to TRBD2. From germline, CDR1 is SGHNT and CDR2 YYREEE (reference sequence). The CDR3 has 15 residues. Trimming took 4 bases from V and 2 from J; bases not matched to a gene: 4.

V gene TRBV7-2 combines with J gene TRBJ1-2; possible D gene TRBD1, 5 bases. The CDR3 has 12 amino acids. Trimming removed 4 bases from V and 4 bases from J, with 7 bases in between. CDR1 is SGHTA, CDR2 FQGNSA, per germline. The CDR3 DNA sequence: TGTGCCAGCAGCTCCAGGGTCTATGGCTACACCTTC. Amino acids: CASSSRVYGYTF.

The V gene is TRBV28, the J gene TRBJ1-1, with 7 bases identical to TRBD1. Germline V gene data show CDR1 as MDHEN and CDR2 as SYDVKM. This CDR3 contains 14 residues. With V trimmed by 2 bases and J by 3 bases, 3 bases remained unmatched. As DNA, the CDR3 is TGTGCCAGCAGTTTAGGACAGGCTTACACTGAAGCTTTCTTT. Translated: CASSLGQAYTEAFF. Full variable domain (missing parts from reference TRBV28 and TRBJ1-1): DVKVTQSSRYLVKRTGEKVFLECVQDMDHENMFWYRQDPGLGLRLIYFSYDVKMKEKGDIPEGYSVSREKKERFSLILESASTNQTSMYLCASSLGQAYTEAFFGQGTRLTVV.

J is TRBJ1-1 and V is TRBV7-6, with D maybe TRBD1 (6 bases). The germline V gene encodes CDR1 SGHVS and CDR2 FNYEAQ. The V end lost 5 bases, the J end lost 5 bases, and 15 bases lay between the germline ends. This CDR3 has 14 amino acids. Here the CDR3 DNA reads TGTGCCAGCAGCCTTTTAGGGGGAGGGACTGAAGCTTTCTTT. Protein: CASSLLGGGTEAFF.

This clone is a singleton in its sample. This chain links TRBV5-4 with TRBJ1-3, with no clear D. The CDR3 extends over 15 amino acids. Germline V gene lookup returns CDR1 SGHNT and CDR2 YYREEE (reference sequence). Trimming took 4 bases from V and 0 from J, leaving 11 bases between them. DNA for the CDR3: TGTGCCAGCAGCCGCGATTCAAACTCTGGAAACACCATATATTTT. Its translation is CASSRDSNSGNTIYF.

The gene calls are TRBV5-1 and TRBJ2-5, with D tentatively TRBD1 (7 bases). The CDR3 is made up of 16 amino acids. Trimming removed 0 bases from V and 5 bases from J, with 17 bases in between. Germline V gene lookup returns CDR1 SGHRS and CDR2 YFSETQ. This CDR3 is CASSLGQGGAGETQYF. The CDR3 DNA is TGCGCCAGCAGCTTGGGACAGGGAGGTGCCGGGGAGACCCAGTACTTC.

The chain recombines TRBV6-6 with TRBJ2-5; 8 bases align to TRBD1. This CDR3 is built from 13 residues. Germline-derived CDR1 and CDR2 are MNHNY and SVGAGI (reference sequence). With V trimmed by 6 bases and J by 3 bases, 3 bases remained unmatched. CDR3: CASSQQGEETQYF. The CDR3 region has the DNA TGTGCCAGCAGCCAACAGGGGGAAGAGACCCAGTACTTC.

The chain uses TRBV27 and TRBJ1-4; D uncertain. V shed 0 bases and J shed 2 bases, with 7 bases lying between them. This CDR3 is 15 amino acids long. In germline, CDR1 is MNHEY, CDR2 SMNVEV (reference sequence). In DNA, the CDR3 is TGTGCCAGCAGTTTATCGTCAGGCACTAATGAAAAACTGTTTTTT. Its translation: CASSLSSGTNEKLFF.

In its sample, this clone was seen a few times. The chain joins TRBV5-4 to TRBJ2-5, with 7 bases aligning to TRBD2. This CDR3 is 15 amino acids long. The V gene's germline CDR1 is SGHNT and CDR2 YYREEE (reference sequence). The J segment lost 1 base and the V segment lost 7 bases, leaving 10 bases of the junction unmatched. Here the CDR3 reads CASSTSRGVQETQYF. The CDR3 DNA reads TGTGCCAGCTCCACTAGTCGGGGGGTCCAAGAGACCCAGTACTTC.